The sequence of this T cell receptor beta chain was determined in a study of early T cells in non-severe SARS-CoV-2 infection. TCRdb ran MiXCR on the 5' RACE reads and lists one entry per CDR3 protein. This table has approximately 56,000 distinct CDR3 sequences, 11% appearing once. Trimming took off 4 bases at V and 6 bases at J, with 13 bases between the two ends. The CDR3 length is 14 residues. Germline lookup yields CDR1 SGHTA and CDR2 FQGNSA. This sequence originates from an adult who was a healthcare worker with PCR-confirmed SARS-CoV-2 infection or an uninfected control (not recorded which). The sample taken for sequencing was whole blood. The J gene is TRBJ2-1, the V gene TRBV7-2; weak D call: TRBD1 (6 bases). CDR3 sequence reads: CASSSPRGPNEQFF. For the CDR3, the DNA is TGTGCCAGCAGCTCCCCCAGGGGACCCAATGAGCAGTTCTTC.